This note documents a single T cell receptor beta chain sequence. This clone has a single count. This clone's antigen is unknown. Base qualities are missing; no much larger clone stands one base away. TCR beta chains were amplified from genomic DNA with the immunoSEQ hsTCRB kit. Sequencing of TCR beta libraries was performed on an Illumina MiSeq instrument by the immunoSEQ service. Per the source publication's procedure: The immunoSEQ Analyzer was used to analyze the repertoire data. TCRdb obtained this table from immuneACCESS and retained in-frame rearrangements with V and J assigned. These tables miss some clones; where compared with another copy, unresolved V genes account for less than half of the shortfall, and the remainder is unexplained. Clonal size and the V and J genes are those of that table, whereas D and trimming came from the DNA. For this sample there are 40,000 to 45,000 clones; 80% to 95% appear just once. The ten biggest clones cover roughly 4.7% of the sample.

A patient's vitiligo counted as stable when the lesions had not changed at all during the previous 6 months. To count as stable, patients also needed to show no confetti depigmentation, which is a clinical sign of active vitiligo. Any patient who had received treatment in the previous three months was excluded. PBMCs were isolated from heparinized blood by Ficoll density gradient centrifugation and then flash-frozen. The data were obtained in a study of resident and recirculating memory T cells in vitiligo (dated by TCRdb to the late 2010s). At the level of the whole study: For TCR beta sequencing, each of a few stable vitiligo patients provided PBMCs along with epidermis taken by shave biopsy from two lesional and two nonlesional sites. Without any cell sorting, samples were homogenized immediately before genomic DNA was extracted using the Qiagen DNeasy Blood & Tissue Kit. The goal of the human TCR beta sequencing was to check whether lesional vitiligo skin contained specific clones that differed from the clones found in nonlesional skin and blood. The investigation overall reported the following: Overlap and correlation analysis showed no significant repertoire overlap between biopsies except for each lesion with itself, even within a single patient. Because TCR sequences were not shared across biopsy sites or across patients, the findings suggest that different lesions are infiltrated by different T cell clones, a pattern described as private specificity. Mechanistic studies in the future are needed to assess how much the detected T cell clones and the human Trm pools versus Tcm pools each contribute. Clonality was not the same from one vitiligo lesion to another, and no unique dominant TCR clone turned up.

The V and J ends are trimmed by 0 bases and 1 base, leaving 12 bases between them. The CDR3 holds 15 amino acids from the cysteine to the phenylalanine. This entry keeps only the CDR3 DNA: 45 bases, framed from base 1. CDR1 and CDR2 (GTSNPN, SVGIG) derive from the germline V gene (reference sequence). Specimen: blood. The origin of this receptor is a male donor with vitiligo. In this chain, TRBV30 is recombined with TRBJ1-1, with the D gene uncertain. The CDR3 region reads CAWSVFRRRNTEAFF. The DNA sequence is TGTGCCTGGAGTGTATTTCGAAGGAGGAACACTGAAGCTTTCTTT. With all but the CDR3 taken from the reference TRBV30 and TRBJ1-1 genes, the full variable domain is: SQTIHQWPATLVQPVGSPLSLECTVEGTSNPNLYWYRQAAGRGLQLLFYSVGIGQISSEVPQNLSASRPQDRQFILSSKKLLLSDSGFYLCAWSVFRRRNTEAFFGQGTRLTVV.